Listed below are T cell receptor beta chains from one sample, sequenced in a study of T-cell reconstitution after alpha-beta-depleted transplantation in children. TCRdb analysed the PCR reads with MiXCR anew, one entry per CDR3 protein. There are roughly 500,000 distinct CDR3 sequences in the sample; 30% to 35% occur only once, and around 2.4% lies in the top ten. The specimen comprised PBMCs from the stem cell graft donor, sampled from the stem cell graft. The origin of the receptors is a human donor who donated a stem cell graft to a child with aplastic anemia. Both conserved end residues are part of each CDR3. A D gene is named only where the DNA matches it firmly. Only some rows state a clone size, as once, few, many or a class for expanded clones.

CDR3nt	CDR3aa	abundance	v_gene	j_gene	d_gene
TGTGCTAGTGGCCGACAGGGGGCTGAAGCTTTCTTT	CASGRQGAEAFF	NA	TRBV12-5	TRBJ1-1	TRBD1
TGTGCCAGCAGGAACCCCGGACAGCTCTATGGCTACACCTTC	CASRNPGQLYGYTF	few	TRBV7-6	TRBJ1-2	NA
TGTGCCAGCAGTTTGAGATTGCGGGAGATCCAAGAGACCCAGTACTTC	CASSLRLREIQETQYF	once	TRBV28	TRBJ2-5	TRBD2
TGTGCCAGCAGCGCAGACAGGGGGCAGGAATCCTACGAGCAGTACTTC	CASSADRGQESYEQYF	few	TRBV11-2	TRBJ2-7	TRBD1
TGTGCCAGCAGTCGACAGAGAGCAGCGCTCCGCTATGGCTACACCTTC	CASSRQRAALRYGYTF	NA	TRBV12-3/TRBV12-4	TRBJ1-2	NA
TGTGCCAGCAGCATACCCCTTAGCGGGAGGGTTAATGAGCAGTTCTTC	CASSIPLSGRVNEQFF	NA	TRBV7-9	TRBJ2-1	TRBD2
TGTGCCAGCAGCTTAGCGCCTGCTCAGCCCCAGCATTTT	CASSLAPAQPQHF	NA	TRBV7-8	TRBJ1-5	NA
TGTGCCAGCAGTCCAGCGGGGGGGGAGCAGTACTTC	CASSPAGGEQYF	NA	TRBV6-5	TRBJ2-7	TRBD2
TGCAGTGCTAGTACTAGCGTGATCGCCAAAAACATTCAGTACTTC	CSASTSVIAKNIQYF	few	TRBV20-1	TRBJ2-4	TRBD2
TGTGCCAGCAGAGGCGGGAGCGGCAAGACCCAGTACTTC	CASRGGSGKTQYF	NA	TRBV25-1	TRBJ2-5	TRBD2
TGTGCCAGCAGCTTTAGCGGGGAGGGGGTCCGTGAGCAGTTCTTC	CASSFSGEGVREQFF	few	TRBV9	TRBJ2-1	TRBD2
TGTGCCAGCAGCGACCAGATCGCGGGAAGCACAGATACGCAGTATTTT	CASSDQIAGSTDTQYF	few	TRBV7-6	TRBJ2-3	NA
TGTGCCAGCAGCGTAGGTAGCGGGAGGTGGAGCACCGGGGAGCTGTTTTTT	CASSVGSGRWSTGELFF	few	TRBV9	TRBJ2-2	TRBD2
TGTGCCACCAGTGATCCGGGACTAGCGGGAGTATATGAGCAGTTCTTC	CATSDPGLAGVYEQFF	NA	TRBV24-1	TRBJ2-1	TRBD2
TGTGCCAGCAGAGATGCTACTAACTATGGCTACACCTTC	CASRDATNYGYTF	few	TRBV25-1	TRBJ1-2	NA
TGTGCCAGCAGTTCACTCGGCTCCTACAATGAGCAGTTCTTC	CASSSLGSYNEQFF	NA	TRBV12-3/TRBV12-4	TRBJ2-1	NA
TGTGCCAGCAGTTACGGTCGGCAATTCGGCTACACCTTC	CASSYGRQFGYTF	few	TRBV7-9	TRBJ1-2	NA
TGTGCCAGCAGCTTCCAGGCGGGCCTCACAATCGGCGAGCAGTACTTC	CASSFQAGLTIGEQYF	NA	TRBV7-2	TRBJ2-7	NA
TGTGCCAGCAGCGTATCAGGGTTGGCAGATACGCAGTATTTT	CASSVSGLADTQYF	NA	TRBV9	TRBJ2-3	NA
TGCAGTGCTCCACCAAAACGGAGCGGGAGTATTTGGAATGAGCAGTTCTTC	CSAPPKRSGSIWNEQFF	NA	TRBV20-1	TRBJ2-1	TRBD2
TGCAGTGCTAGAATCGGAGTTTATAATGAAAAACTGTTTTTT	CSARIGVYNEKLFF	NA	TRBV20-1	TRBJ1-4	NA
TGCGCCAGCAGCCCGCAGGGGTTCCAAGAGACCCAGTACTTC	CASSPQGFQETQYF	NA	TRBV5-1	TRBJ2-5	NA
TGCAGTGCCCCCGGGACTAGCGGAAGAGCCTACGAGCAGTACTTC	CSAPGTSGRAYEQYF	NA	TRBV20-1	TRBJ2-7	TRBD2
TGTGCCAGCAGTTCCAGACAGTTCATGAACACTGAAGCTTTCTTT	CASSSRQFMNTEAFF	NA	TRBV27	TRBJ1-1	NA
TGTGCCAGCAGCCCTTCTGGGAGGTCGGGGGGCTACACCTTC	CASSPSGRSGGYTF	few	TRBV7-9	TRBJ1-2	NA
TGCAGTGCCCGGATCCCAGGCTCCTATAATTCACCCCTCCACTTT	CSARIPGSYNSPLHF	few	TRBV20-1	TRBJ1-6	NA
TGTGCCAGCACCACGACAGGGAAGGTCCAAGAGACCCAGTACTTC	CASTTTGKVQETQYF	NA	TRBV28	TRBJ2-5	TRBD1
TGTGCCAGCAGCGCCACAGAGGGCCATGGGAATGAGCAGTTCTTC	CASSATEGHGNEQFF	NA	TRBV6-1	TRBJ2-1	NA
TGCGCCAGCAGCCAAGGCTTGCGGGGAGGGGCAAGCACAGATACGCAGTATTTT	CASSQGLRGGASTDTQYF	few	TRBV4-1	TRBJ2-3	TRBD2
TGCGCCAGCAGCCGAACCTTAGCACCACGGGGTGGCACAGATACGCAGTATTTT	CASSRTLAPRGGTDTQYF	NA	TRBV5-1	TRBJ2-3	NA
TGCGCCAGCAGCTTGGCCGAAAGTAAACAAGAGACCCAGTACTTC	CASSLAESKQETQYF	NA	TRBV5-1	TRBJ2-5	NA
TGTGCCAGCAGTTACACCCCGGGTGCTTGGGGGCTCCCGGCCTACAATGAGCAGTTCTTC	CASSYTPGAWGLPAYNEQFF	NA	TRBV6-2/TRBV6-3	TRBJ2-1	NA
TGTGCCAGCAGCCCTGGCAGGGGCCGGAACACTGAAGCTTTCTTT	CASSPGRGRNTEAFF	few	TRBV4-2	TRBJ1-1	NA
TGTGCCAGCAGCTTAGCGGCCAATATGGAGACCCAGTACTTC	CASSLAANMETQYF	NA	TRBV7-9	TRBJ2-5	NA
TGTGCCTGGAGTATCAGGAGCAATCAGCCCCAGCATTTT	CAWSIRSNQPQHF	NA	TRBV30	TRBJ1-5	NA
TGTGCCAGCAGTTACGGCGAGTGGGATGAGCAGTTCTTC	CASSYGEWDEQFF	few	TRBV6-5	TRBJ2-1	NA
TGCAGTGCTAGTGGACGTTCCTACGAGCAGTACTTC	CSASGRSYEQYF	few	TRBV20-1	TRBJ2-7	NA
TGTGCCAGCAGTCCCTCGCACAGGGCCGGGGAGCTGTTTTTT	CASSPSHRAGELFF	NA	TRBV12-3/TRBV12-4	TRBJ2-2	NA
TGTGCCAGCAGTTGGAATCGAGGGGGCCCCTCCCCCTACAATGAGCAGTTCTTC	CASSWNRGGPSPYNEQFF	NA	TRBV6-2/TRBV6-3	TRBJ2-1	TRBD1
TGTGCCTGGATCCTAGGGACAGGGAACACTGAAGCTTTCTTT	CAWILGTGNTEAFF	NA	TRBV30	TRBJ1-1	TRBD1
TGTGCCAGCAGCCTCTCCTTAGCGGGACGGACAGATACGCAGTATTTT	CASSLSLAGRTDTQYF	NA	TRBV7-2	TRBJ2-3	TRBD2
TGTGCCAGCAGTTTCGGTCTAGCGGGACGGGGTGAGAGGGATGAGCAGTTCTTC	CASSFGLAGRGERDEQFF	NA	TRBV12-3/TRBV12-4	TRBJ2-1	TRBD2